The entry below gives a single T cell receptor beta chain sequence along with its context. The germline V and J ends were trimmed by 3 bases and 7 bases, with 16 bases remaining between them. The germline V gene encodes CDR1 MNHEY and CDR2 SMNVEV (reference sequence). The CDR3 extends over 15 amino acids. This record belongs to a study of shared clonotypes between healthy human individuals. Data came from immunoSEQ multiplex PCR; TCRdb stores just in-frame clones and leaves some out. The table records about 480,000 clones, roughly 85% of them present only once. Sequenced input: PBMCs. The receptor comes from a woman aged 40 to 50 in good health. Some clones in this sample may be carry-over from other donors' samples. V usage is TRBV27 and J usage is TRBJ2-1, with a possible D match to TRBD2 (6 bases). The CDR3 region has the DNA TGTGCCAGCAGTTTTGCGGGGATCCTAAAAAATGAGCAGTTCTTC. Protein product: CASSFAGILKNEQFF.